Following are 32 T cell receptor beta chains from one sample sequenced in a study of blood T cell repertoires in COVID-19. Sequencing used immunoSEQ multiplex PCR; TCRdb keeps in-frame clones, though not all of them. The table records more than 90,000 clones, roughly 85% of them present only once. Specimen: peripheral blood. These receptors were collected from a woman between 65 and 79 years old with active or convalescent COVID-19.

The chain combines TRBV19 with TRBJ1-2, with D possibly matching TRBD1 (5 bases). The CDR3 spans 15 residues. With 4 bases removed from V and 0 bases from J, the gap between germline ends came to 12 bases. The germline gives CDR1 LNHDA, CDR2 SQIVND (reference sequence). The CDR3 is CASSTGLTANYGYTF. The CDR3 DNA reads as TGTGCCAGTAGTACCGGTTTGACAGCTAACTATGGCTACACCTTC.

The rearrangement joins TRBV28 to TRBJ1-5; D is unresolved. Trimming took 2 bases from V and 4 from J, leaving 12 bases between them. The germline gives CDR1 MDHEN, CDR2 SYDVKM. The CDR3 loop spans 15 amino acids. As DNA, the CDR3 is TGTGCCAGCAGTTTAGTTCGTCAGGATAATCAGCCCCAGCATTTT. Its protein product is CASSLVRQDNQPQHF.

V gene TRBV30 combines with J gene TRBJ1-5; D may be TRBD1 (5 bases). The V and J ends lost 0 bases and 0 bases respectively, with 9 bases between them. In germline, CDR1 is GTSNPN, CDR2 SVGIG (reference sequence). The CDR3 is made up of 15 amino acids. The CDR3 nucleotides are TGTGCCTGGAGTGTACGGGGGAATAGCAATCAGCCCCAGCATTTT. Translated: CAWSVRGNSNQPQHF.

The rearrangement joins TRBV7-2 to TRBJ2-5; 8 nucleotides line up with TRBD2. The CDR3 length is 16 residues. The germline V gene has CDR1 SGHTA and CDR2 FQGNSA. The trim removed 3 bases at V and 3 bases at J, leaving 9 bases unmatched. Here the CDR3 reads CASSFNEYGGEETQYF. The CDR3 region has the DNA TGTGCCAGCAGCTTTAACGAGTACGGGGGGGAAGAGACCCAGTACTTC. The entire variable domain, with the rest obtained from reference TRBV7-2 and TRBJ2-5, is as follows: GAGVSQSPSNKVTEKGKDVELRCDPISGHTALYWYRQSLGQGLEFLIYFQGNSAPDKSGLPSDRFSAERTGGSVSTLTIQRTQQEDSAVYLCASSFNEYGGEETQYFGPGTRLLVL.

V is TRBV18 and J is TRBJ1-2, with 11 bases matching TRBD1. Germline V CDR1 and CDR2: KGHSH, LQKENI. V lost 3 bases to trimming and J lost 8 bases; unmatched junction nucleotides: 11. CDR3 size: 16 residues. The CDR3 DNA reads TGTGCCAGCTCACCTGACGGATTCGGGACAGGGGGAGGCTACACCTTC. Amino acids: CASSPDGFGTGGGYTF.

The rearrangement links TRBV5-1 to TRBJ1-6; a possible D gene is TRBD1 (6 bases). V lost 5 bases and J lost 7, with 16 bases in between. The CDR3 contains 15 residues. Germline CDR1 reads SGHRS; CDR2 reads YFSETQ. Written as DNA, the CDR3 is TGCGCCAGCAGACAGGCACAGGGTCCAAATTCACCCCTCCACTTT. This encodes CASRQAQGPNSPLHF.

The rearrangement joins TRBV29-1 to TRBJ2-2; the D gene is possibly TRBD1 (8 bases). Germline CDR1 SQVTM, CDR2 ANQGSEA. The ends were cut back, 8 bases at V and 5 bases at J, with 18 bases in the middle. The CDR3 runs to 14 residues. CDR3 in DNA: TGCAGCTCCGGGGGGACAGGAGGAACCGGGGAGCTGTTTTTT. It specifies CSSGGTGGTGELFF.

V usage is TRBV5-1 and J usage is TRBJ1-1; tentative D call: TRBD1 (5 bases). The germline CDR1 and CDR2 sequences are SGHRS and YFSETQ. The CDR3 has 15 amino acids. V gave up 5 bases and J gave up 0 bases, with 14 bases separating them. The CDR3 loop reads CASRRLTEMNTEAFF. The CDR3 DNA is TGCGCCAGCAGACGACTGACAGAGATGAACACTGAAGCTTTCTTT.

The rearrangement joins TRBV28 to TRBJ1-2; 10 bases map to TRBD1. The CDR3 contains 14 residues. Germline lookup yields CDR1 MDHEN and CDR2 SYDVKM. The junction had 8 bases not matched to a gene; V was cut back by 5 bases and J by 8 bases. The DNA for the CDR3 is TGTGCCAGCAGTGAAGAAGACAGGGGGCACGGCTACACCTTC. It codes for CASSEEDRGHGYTF.

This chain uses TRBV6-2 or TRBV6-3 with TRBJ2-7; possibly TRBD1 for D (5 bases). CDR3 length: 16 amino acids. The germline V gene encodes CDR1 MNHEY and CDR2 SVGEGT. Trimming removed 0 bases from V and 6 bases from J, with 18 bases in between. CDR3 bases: TGTGCCAGCAGTTACTCGAGGTCAGGGCATTCGGGCGAGCAGTACTTC. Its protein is CASSYSRSGHSGEQYF.

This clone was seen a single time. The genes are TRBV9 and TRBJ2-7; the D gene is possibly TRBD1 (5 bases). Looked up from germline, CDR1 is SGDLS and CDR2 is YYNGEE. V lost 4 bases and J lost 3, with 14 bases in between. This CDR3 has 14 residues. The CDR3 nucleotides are TGTGCCAGCAGCCCCGGACAATCTATCTACGAGCAGTACTTC. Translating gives CASSPGQSIYEQYF.

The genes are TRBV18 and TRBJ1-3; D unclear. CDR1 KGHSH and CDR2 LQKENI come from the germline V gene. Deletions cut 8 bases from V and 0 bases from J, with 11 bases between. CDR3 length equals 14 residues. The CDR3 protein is CASTDGSSGNTIYF. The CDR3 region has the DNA TGTGCCAGCACGGACGGGAGCTCTGGAAACACCATATATTTT. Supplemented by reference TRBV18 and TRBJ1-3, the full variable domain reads NAGVMQNPRHLVRRRGQEARLRCSPMKGHSHVYWYRQLPEEGLKFMVYLQKENIIDESGMPKERFSAEFPKEGPSILRIQQVVRGDSAAYFCASTDGSSGNTIYFGEGSWLTVV.

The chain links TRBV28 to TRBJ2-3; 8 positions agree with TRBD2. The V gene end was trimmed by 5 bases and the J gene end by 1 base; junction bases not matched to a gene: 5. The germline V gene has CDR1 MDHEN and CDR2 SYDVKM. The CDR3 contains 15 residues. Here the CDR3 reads CASSESAGGTDTQYF. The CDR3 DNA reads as TGTGCCAGCAGTGAGTCAGCGGGGGGCACAGATACGCAGTATTTT.

The CDR3, as DNA: TGTGCCACCAGTGATTGGGGCGGTTCTAGCACAGATACGCAGTATTTT. Translated, it gives CATSDWGGSSTDTQYF. The chain combines TRBV24-1 with TRBJ2-3; D possibly corresponds to TRBD1 (5 bases). This CDR3 comprises 16 residues. V lost 2 bases and J lost 0, with 11 bases in between. Germline V gene lookup returns CDR1 KGHDR and CDR2 SFDVKD.

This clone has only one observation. The CDR3 coding sequence is TGTGCCAGCAGCTCCGCACCCGGAGGAGGGTCCCTAGGCACAGATACGCAGTATTTT. It encodes CASSSAPGGGSLGTDTQYF. The chain employs TRBV9 and TRBJ2-3; possible D gene TRBD2, 6 bases. The CDR3 runs 19 residues. Between the trimmed V and J ends, which lost 4 bases and 1 base, there was a span of 25 bases. The germline CDR1 and CDR2 sequences are SGDLS and YYNGEE.

DNA of the CDR3: TGCAGCGCACGACCCCCGGGGAACCAAGAGACCCAGTACTTC. It encodes CSARPPGNQETQYF. This rearrangement joins TRBV29-1 to TRBJ2-5; D may be TRBD2 (5 bases). The CDR3 runs 14 residues. V lost 7 bases to trimming and J lost 0 bases, with 15 bases between them. The germline gives CDR1 SQVTM, CDR2 ANQGSEA. The full variable domain, with the rest looked up from reference TRBV29-1 and TRBJ2-5, is SAVISQKPSRDICQRGTSLTIQCQVDSQVTMMFWYRQQPGQSLTLIATANQGSEATYESGFVIDKFPISRPNLTFSTLTVSNMSPEDSSIYLCSARPPGNQETQYFGPGTRLLVL.

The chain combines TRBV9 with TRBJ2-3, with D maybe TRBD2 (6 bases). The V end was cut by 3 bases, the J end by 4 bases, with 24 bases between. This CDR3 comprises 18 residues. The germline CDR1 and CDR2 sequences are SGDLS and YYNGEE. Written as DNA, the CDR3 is TGTGCCAGCAGCGCATTTAGTGGGACTCCAGCCTCCCCAGATACGCAGTATTTT. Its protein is CASSAFSGTPASPDTQYF.

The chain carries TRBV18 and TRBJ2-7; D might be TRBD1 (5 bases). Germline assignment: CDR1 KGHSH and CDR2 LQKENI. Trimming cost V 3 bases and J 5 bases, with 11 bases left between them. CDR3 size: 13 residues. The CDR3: CASSPSRVDEQYF. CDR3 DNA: TGTGCCAGCTCACCTAGCAGGGTCGACGAGCAGTACTTC.

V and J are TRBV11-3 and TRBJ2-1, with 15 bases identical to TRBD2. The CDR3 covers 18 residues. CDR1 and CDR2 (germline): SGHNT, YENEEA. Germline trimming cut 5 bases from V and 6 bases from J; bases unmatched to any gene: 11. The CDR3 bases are TGTGCCAGCAGCCCTGGACTAGCGGGAGGGCCAGGGTTCAATGAGCAGTTCTTC. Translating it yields CASSPGLAGGPGFNEQFF.

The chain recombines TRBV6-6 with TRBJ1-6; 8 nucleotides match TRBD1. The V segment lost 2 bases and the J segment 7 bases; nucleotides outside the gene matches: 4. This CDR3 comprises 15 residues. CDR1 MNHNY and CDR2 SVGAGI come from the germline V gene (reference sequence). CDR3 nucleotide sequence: TGTGCCAGCAGTTACGGGACAGGATCCAATTCACCCCTCCACTTT. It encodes CASSYGTGSNSPLHF.

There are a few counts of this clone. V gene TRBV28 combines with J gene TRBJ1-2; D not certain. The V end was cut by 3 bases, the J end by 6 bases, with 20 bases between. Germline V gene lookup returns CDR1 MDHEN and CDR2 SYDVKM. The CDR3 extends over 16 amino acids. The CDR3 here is CASSLEIVGSEDGYTF. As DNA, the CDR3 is TGTGCCAGCAGTTTGGAGATTGTAGGGTCGGAGGATGGCTACACCTTC.

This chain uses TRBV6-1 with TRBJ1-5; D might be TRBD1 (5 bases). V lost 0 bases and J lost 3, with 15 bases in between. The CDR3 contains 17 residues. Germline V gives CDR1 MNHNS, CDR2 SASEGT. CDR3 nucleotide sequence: TGTGCCAGCAGTGAAGCGAAAACGACAGTTTACAATCAGCCCCAGCATTTT. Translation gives CASSEAKTTVYNQPQHF.

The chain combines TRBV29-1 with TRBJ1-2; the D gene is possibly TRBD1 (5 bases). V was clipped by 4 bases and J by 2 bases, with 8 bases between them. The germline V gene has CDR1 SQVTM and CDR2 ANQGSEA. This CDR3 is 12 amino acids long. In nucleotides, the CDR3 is TGCAGCGTTGTTGGGGGGAACTATGGCTACACCTTC. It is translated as CSVVGGNYGYTF. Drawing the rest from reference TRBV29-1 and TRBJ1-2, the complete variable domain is SAVISQKPSRDICQRGTSLTIQCQVDSQVTMMFWYRQQPGQSLTLIATANQGSEATYESGFVIDKFPISRPNLTFSTLTVSNMSPEDSSIYLCSVVGGNYGYTFGSGTRLTVV.

The CDR3 DNA reads as TGTGCCAGTACCCATACAGGGGGCAGTGAAAAACTGTTTTTT. The encoded protein is CASTHTGGSEKLFF. The genes are TRBV19 and TRBJ1-4; 9 bases match TRBD1. The V gene's germline CDR1 is LNHDA and CDR2 SQIVND (reference sequence). The CDR3 loop spans 14 amino acids. Trimming took 7 bases from V and 7 from J; bases not matched to a gene: 7.

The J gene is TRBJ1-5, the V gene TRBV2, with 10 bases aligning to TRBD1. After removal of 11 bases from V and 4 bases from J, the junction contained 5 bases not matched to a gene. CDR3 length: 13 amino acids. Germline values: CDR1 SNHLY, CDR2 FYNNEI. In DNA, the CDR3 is TGTGCCGGGGGACAGGGGACGAATCAGCCCCAGCATTTT. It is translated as CAGGQGTNQPQHF.

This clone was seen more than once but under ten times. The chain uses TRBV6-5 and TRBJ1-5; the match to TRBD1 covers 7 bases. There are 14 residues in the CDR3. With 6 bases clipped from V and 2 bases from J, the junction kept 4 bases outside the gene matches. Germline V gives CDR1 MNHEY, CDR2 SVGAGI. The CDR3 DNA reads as TGTGCCAGCAGGACAGGGATGGGCAATCAGCCCCAGCATTTT. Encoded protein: CASRTGMGNQPQHF.

This chain's CDR3 is CASSLEGDSPLHF. Here the CDR3 DNA reads TGTGCCAGCAGCTTGGAGGGAGATTCACCCCTCCACTTT. This chain connects TRBV11-1 to TRBJ1-6; no reliable D call. V shed 3 bases and J shed 8 bases, with 8 bases lying between them. Germline assignment: CDR1 SGHAT and CDR2 FQDESV (reference sequence). The CDR3 has 13 amino acids.

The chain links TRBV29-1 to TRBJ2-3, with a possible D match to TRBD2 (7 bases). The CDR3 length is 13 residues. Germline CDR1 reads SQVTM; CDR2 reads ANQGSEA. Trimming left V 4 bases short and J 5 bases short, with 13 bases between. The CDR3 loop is CSVVRGAVDTQYF. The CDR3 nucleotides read TGCAGCGTTGTTCGGGGGGCGGTAGATACGCAGTATTTT.

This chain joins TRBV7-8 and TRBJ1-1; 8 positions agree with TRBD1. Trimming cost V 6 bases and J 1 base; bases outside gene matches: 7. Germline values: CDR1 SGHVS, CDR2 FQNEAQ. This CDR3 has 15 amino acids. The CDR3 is CASRPRTGPNTEAFF. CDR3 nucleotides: TGTGCCAGCAGGCCCAGGACAGGGCCGAACACTGAAGCTTTCTTT. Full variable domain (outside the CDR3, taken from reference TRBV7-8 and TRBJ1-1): GAGVSQSPRYKVAKRGQDVALRCDPISGHVSLFWYQQALGQGPEFLTYFQNEAQLDKSGLPSDRFFAERPEGSVSTLKIQRTQQEDSAVYLCASRPRTGPNTEAFFGQGTRLTVV.

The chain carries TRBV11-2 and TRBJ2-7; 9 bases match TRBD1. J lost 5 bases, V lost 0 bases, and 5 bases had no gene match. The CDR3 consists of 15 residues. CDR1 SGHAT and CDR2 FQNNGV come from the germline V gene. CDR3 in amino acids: CASSLDPGQGNEQYF. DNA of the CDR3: TGTGCCAGCAGCTTAGACCCGGGACAGGGAAACGAGCAGTACTTC.

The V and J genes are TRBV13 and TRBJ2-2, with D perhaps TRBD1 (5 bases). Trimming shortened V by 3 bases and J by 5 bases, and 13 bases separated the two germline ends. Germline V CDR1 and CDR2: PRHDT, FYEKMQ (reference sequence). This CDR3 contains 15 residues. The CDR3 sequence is CASSFRAGKTGELFF. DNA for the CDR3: TGTGCCAGCAGCTTTAGGGCAGGGAAGACCGGGGAGCTGTTTTTT.

The CDR3 loop is CASSYSGDGRETQYF. CDR3 sequence (DNA): TGTGCCAGCAGTTACTCAGGGGATGGACGGGAGACCCAGTACTTC. V gene TRBV6-5 combines with J gene TRBJ2-5; D might be TRBD1 (5 bases). This CDR3 is built from 15 residues. Trimming shortened V by 0 bases and J by 5 bases, and 13 bases separated the two germline ends. Germline V CDR1 and CDR2: MNHEY, SVGAGI.